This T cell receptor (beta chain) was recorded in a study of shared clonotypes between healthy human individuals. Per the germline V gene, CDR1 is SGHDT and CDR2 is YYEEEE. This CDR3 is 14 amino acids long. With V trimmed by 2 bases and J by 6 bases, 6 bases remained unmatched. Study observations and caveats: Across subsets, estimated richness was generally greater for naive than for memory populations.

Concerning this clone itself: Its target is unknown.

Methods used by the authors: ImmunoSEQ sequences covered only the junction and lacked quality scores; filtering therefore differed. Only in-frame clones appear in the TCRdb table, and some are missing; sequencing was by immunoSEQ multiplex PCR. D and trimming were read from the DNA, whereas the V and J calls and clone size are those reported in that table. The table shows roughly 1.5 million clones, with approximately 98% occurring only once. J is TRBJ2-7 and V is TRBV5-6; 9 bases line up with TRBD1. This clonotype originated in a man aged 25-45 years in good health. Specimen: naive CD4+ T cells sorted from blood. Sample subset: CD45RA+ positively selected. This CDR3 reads CASSFSGTGLEQYF. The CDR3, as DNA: TGTGCCAGCAGCTTCTCCGGGACAGGGCTCGAGCAGTACTTC.